This TCR beta chain was found in a study of OX40 agonist ivuxolimab in advanced cancers. Blood sampling was done at baseline, cycle 4 day 1, and cycle 7 day 1. Profiled with immunoSEQ multiplex PCR; TCRdb holds only in-frame clones, not every one. Here the sample spans 73,000 or so clones, under 90% being singletons. This TCR was recovered from an adult with an advanced solid tumor such as melanoma, head and neck, liver or kidney cancer. Sequenced material: CD4+ or CD8+ T cells sorted from blood, taken in a trial of the OX40 agonist ivuxolimab.

The chain's CDR3 is CASRSGGVAKNIQYF. CDR3 bases: TGTGCCAGCCGGAGCGGGGGAGTAGCCAAAAACATTCAGTACTTC. V and J are TRBV6-5 and TRBJ2-4; 8 bases line up with TRBD2. Germline V gene lookup returns CDR1 MNHEY and CDR2 SVGAGI. The CDR3 is 15 amino acids. V was clipped by 8 bases and J by 0 bases; unmatched bases: 6.